This T cell receptor beta chain was observed in a study of CD8+CD57+ T cells in acquired aplastic anemia. Germline V gene data show CDR1 as DFQATT and CDR2 as SNEGSKA (reference sequence). CDR3 length: 15 residues. V dropped 6 bases and J dropped 5; count of bases not matched to a gene: 15. Genomic DNA, serving as template, underwent TCR beta VDJ and CDR3 profiling. A single record per CDR3 protein comes from TCRdb applying MiXCR to the reads. The data contain over 150,000 distinct CDR3 sequences, 55% to 65% of them singletons. Patients included in sequencing had previously demonstrated CD8+CD57+ cell expansion by flow cytometry.

The sequenced material came from sorted CD4+, CD8+, or CD8+CD57+ T cells (not recorded which) from PBMCs. V gene TRBV20-1 combines with J gene TRBJ2-5, with 7 bases lining up with TRBD2. The receptor's source is a human donor with aplastic anemia. CDR3 nucleotides: TGCAGTGCCGTCCTAGGTGGCGGGAGCGATGAGACCCAGTACTTC. Translating gives CSAVLGGGSDETQYF.